Listed here are 10 T cell receptor beta chains from one sample, sequenced in a study of cytomegalovirus exposure and HLA in healthy donors. The PCR ran on 60 Vbeta and 13 Jbeta primers. Here immunoSEQ multiplex PCR was the method, and the copy in TCRdb shows in-frame clones only, minus some. Of around 220,000 clones in the sample, 70% to 80% are singletons; the top ten hold around 15%. The specimen sequenced was PBMCs. The receptors derive from a man in his forties or fifties in good health and CMV-seronegative.

The V and J genes are TRBV28 and TRBJ1-5; 7 positions match TRBD1. The trim removed 5 bases at V and 3 bases at J, leaving 7 bases unmatched. The CDR3 totals 15 residues. The germline V gene has CDR1 MDHEN and CDR2 SYDVKM. This CDR3 is CASSPGQSFNQPQHF. The DNA of the CDR3 is TGTGCCAGCAGTCCGGGACAGAGCTTCAATCAGCCCCAGCATTTT.

The chain combines TRBV7-6 with TRBJ2-2; 8 bases fit TRBD2. After removal of 5 bases from V and 4 bases from J, the junction contained 6 bases not matched to a gene. This CDR3 is built from 15 residues. Germline V gene lookup returns CDR1 SGHVS and CDR2 FNYEAQ. Here the CDR3 reads CASSPSGSGTGELFF. In DNA form, the CDR3 reads TGTGCCAGCAGCCCCAGCGGGAGCGGCACCGGGGAGCTGTTTTTT. The entire variable domain, with the rest obtained from reference TRBV7-6 and TRBJ2-2, is as follows: GAGVSQSPRYKVTKRGQDVALRCDPISGHVSLYWYRQALGQGPEFLTYFNYEAQQDKSGLPNDRFSAERPEGSISTLTIQRTEQRDSAMYRCASSPSGSGTGELFFGEGSRLTVL.

The chain couples TRBV10-1 to TRBJ2-2; TRBD1 aligns across 9 bases. The CDR3 contains 15 residues. J lost 4 bases, V lost 6 bases, and 6 bases had no gene match. Germline V gene lookup returns CDR1 WNHNN and CDR2 SYGVQD (reference sequence). CDR3 sequence (DNA): TGCGCCAGCAGCCGGGACAGGGCGGGCACCGGGGAGCTGTTTTTT. Translation gives CASSRDRAGTGELFF.

This rearrangement joins TRBV5-4 to TRBJ2-7, with TRBD1 identical over 11 bases. Germline V gene sequence: CDR1 SGHNT, CDR2 YYREEE (reference sequence). V trimming: 4 bases; J trimming: 3 bases; junction bases outside the gene matches: 3. This CDR3 spans 14 amino acids. CDR3 residues: CASSAGQGDYEQYF. CDR3 nucleotides: TGTGCCAGCAGCGCGGGACAGGGGGACTACGAGCAGTACTTC.

V usage is TRBV7-9 and J usage is TRBJ1-3; D not certain. Germline loops: CDR1 SEHNR, CDR2 FQNEAQ (reference sequence). V lost 5 bases and J lost 4, with 9 bases in between. This CDR3 contains 13 residues. The CDR3 here is CASSRGGGNTIYF. DNA of the CDR3: TGTGCCAGCAGCCGGGGTGGGGGAAACACCATATATTTT.

The CDR3 region has the DNA TGCAGTGCTATCACTTTCTACGAGCAGTACTTC. Protein sequence: CSAITFYEQYF. V usage is TRBV20-1 and J usage is TRBJ2-7; D is undetermined. This CDR3 is 11 amino acids long. V lost 4 bases to trimming and J lost 3 bases, with 7 bases between them. CDR1 and CDR2 (germline): DFQATT, SNEGSKA (reference sequence).

V and J are TRBV7-2 and TRBJ2-7; 7 nucleotides agree with TRBD1. The V and J ends lost 4 bases and 1 base, in that order; junction bases with no gene match: 4. This CDR3 contains 14 residues. The germline gives CDR1 SGHTA, CDR2 FQGNSA. CDR3 amino acids: CASSSQTGSYEQYF. The CDR3 nucleotides read TGTGCCAGCAGCTCTCAGACAGGGTCCTACGAGCAGTACTTC.

This clone was counted a few times. This chain uses TRBV7-2 with TRBJ1-3; 7 bases agree with TRBD1. CDR3 length equals 15 residues. Germline CDR1 SGHTA, CDR2 FQGNSA. Trimming cost V 4 bases and J 0 bases; bases outside gene matches: 3. The CDR3 loop is CASSSGQISGNTIYF. CDR3 in DNA: TGTGCCAGCAGCTCGGGACAGATCTCTGGAAACACCATATATTTT.

J is TRBJ2-7 and V is TRBV9; a possible D gene is TRBD2 (6 bases). Germline values: CDR1 SGDLS, CDR2 YYNGEE. Trimming took off 4 bases at V and 2 bases at J, with 16 bases between the two ends. The CDR3 is 15 amino acids. The CDR3 region has the DNA TGTGCCAGCAGCCCCCGGGACGGGGGAGCCTACGAGCAGTACTTC. This codes for CASSPRDGGAYEQYF.

J is TRBJ2-1 and V is TRBV5-1; 12 positions agree with TRBD2. After removal of 0 bases from V and 4 bases from J, the junction contained 2 bases not matched to a gene. The length of the CDR3 is 16 residues. Germline assignment: CDR1 SGHRS and CDR2 YFSETQ. The CDR3 coding sequence is TGCGCCAGCAGCTTGGCCGGGACTAGCGGGTACAATGAGCAGTTCTTC. It specifies CASSLAGTSGYNEQFF. The full variable domain, rest sourced from reference TRBV5-1 and TRBJ2-1, is KAGVTQTPRYLIKTRGQQVTLSCSPISGHRSVSWYQQTPGQGLQFLFEYFSETQRNKGNFPGRFSGRQFSNSRSEMNVSTLELGDSALYLCASSLAGTSGYNEQFFGPGTRLTVL.